The 28 T cell receptor beta chains reported below all come from one sample, sequenced in a study of T cells in Graves' hyperthyroidism and ophthalmopathy. Researchers took RNA transcripts and amplified the TCR beta CDR3 regions from them. The TCR CDR3 first-round RT-PCR relied on the HTBI primer set. Each CDR3 protein is one row after TCRdb ran MiXCR on the multiplex PCR reads. This sample has hundreds of thousands of distinct CDR3 sequences, with 46% found just once. What was sequenced was peripheral blood or thyroid tissue (not recorded which). All receptors come from a woman aged 18-30 years with Graves' hyperthyroidism.

This clonotype has a count of ten or more. The genes are TRBV2 and TRBJ1-5; a weak D match, TRBD1 (6 bases). Germline lookup yields CDR1 SNHLY and CDR2 FYNNEI. Trimming removed 7 bases from V and 5 bases from J, with 12 bases in between. The CDR3 covers 13 residues. The CDR3 DNA sequence: TGTGCCAGCAAGGGGGGCGGAGATCAGCCCCAGCATTTT. This translates into CASKGGGDQPQHF.

This clonotype showed up many times. The chain has TRBV2 and TRBJ1-4, with 7 nucleotides matching TRBD1. CDR1 and CDR2 from the germline V gene are SNHLY and FYNNEI. Trimming took 5 bases from V and 5 from J; bases not matched to a gene: 2. There are 13 residues in the CDR3. The CDR3 DNA follows: TGTGCCAGCAGTCGGGACAGCAATGAAAAACTGTTTTTT. Translating it yields CASSRDSNEKLFF.

The genes are TRBV6-5 and TRBJ1-1; D may be TRBD1 (5 bases). Germline CDR1 is MNHEY and CDR2 is SVGAGI. V shed 2 bases and J shed 12 bases, with 16 bases lying between them. The CDR3 is 13 residues long. CDR3 amino acids: CASSYVRGRATFF. CDR3 coding DNA: TGTGCCAGCAGTTACGTACGGGGCAGGGCAACTTTCTTT.

This clonotype was detected ten times or more. This rearrangement joins TRBV15 to TRBJ2-6, with 10 bases that match TRBD1. Germline lookup yields CDR1 LNHNV and CDR2 YYDKDF (reference sequence). The ends lost 8 bases at V and 0 bases at J; junction bases unmatched: 4. The length of the CDR3 is 16 residues. The DNA of the CDR3 is TGTGCCACCGGGACAGGGGCCCACTCTGGGGCCAACGTCCTGACTTTC. Residues: CATGTGAHSGANVLTF. The whole variable domain, remainder taken from reference TRBV15 and TRBJ2-6, is DAMVIQNPRYQVTQFGKPVTLSCSQTLNHNVMYWYQQKSSQAPKLLFHYYDKDFNNEADTPDNFQSRRPNTSFCFLDIRSPGLGDTAMYLCATGTGAHSGANVLTFGAGSRLTVL.

The chain employs TRBV7-6 and TRBJ2-7; D call uncertain. CDR3 size: 15 residues. Germline V gene data show CDR1 as SGHVS and CDR2 as FNYEAQ. Trimming took 5 bases from V and 2 from J, leaving 16 bases between them. In DNA, the CDR3 is TGTGCCAGCAGCAGTCTGGACCGGATTACCTACGAGCAGTACTTC. This sequence encodes CASSSLDRITYEQYF.

The chain uses TRBV7-9 and TRBJ1-4; TRBD1 matches at 9 bases. Germline loops: CDR1 SEHNR, CDR2 FQNEAQ (reference sequence). The ends lost 6 bases at V and 4 bases at J; junction bases unmatched: 12. The CDR3 runs to 17 residues. The CDR3 DNA reads TGTGCCAGCAGTCACAAGGGGACAGGGTTGGTTAATGAAAAACTGTTTTTT. Translated: CASSHKGTGLVNEKLFF.

The J gene is TRBJ1-1, the V gene TRBV7-9, with 7 bases fitting TRBD1. Looked up from germline, CDR1 is SEHNR and CDR2 is FQNEAQ (reference sequence). The trim removed 7 bases at V and 3 bases at J, leaving 11 bases unmatched. The CDR3 is 15 amino acids. DNA of the CDR3: TGTGCCAGCACCCTACAGACAGGGCGGGACACTGAAGCTTTCTTT. Translating gives CASTLQTGRDTEAFF.

The chain is built from TRBV15 and TRBJ2-1, with D possibly being TRBD1 or TRBD2 (5 bases each). CDR1 is LNHNV, CDR2 YYDKDF, per germline (reference sequence). The CDR3 spans 15 residues. V shed 1 base and J shed 10 bases, with 17 bases lying between them. CDR3 sequence: CATSRVGPQAEEQFF. CDR3 sequence (DNA): TGTGCCACCAGCAGAGTGGGACCCCAGGCGGAAGAGCAGTTCTTC. Combining the CDR3 with reference TRBV15 and TRBJ2-1 gives the whole variable domain DAMVIQNPRYQVTQFGKPVTLSCSQTLNHNVMYWYQQKSSQAPKLLFHYYDKDFNNEADTPDNFQSRRPNTSFCFLDIRSPGLGDTAMYLCATSRVGPQAEEQFFGPGTRLTVL.

This clonotype was seen only once. The rearrangement joins TRBV9 to TRBJ2-7; 10 nucleotides align to TRBD1. There are 15 residues in the CDR3. V lost 4 bases, J lost 4 bases, and 8 bases stayed unmatched. The germline gives CDR1 SGDLS, CDR2 YYNGEE. DNA of the CDR3: TGTGCCAGCAGCTCCGACGGGGACAGGGGTTACGAGCAGTACTTC. Residues: CASSSDGDRGYEQYF.

This chain joins TRBV2 and TRBJ1-5, with 8 bases lining up with TRBD1. The CDR3 covers 15 residues. The junction had 11 bases not matched to a gene; V was cut back by 6 bases and J by 7 bases. Germline CDR1 is SNHLY and CDR2 is FYNNEI. DNA of the CDR3: TGTGCCAGCAGCGCCCAGACAGGGGCCGGGCAGCCCCAGCATTTT. Translation: CASSAQTGAGQPQHF.

This clonotype was found many times. The V gene is TRBV29-1, the J gene TRBJ2-2; D is unclear. The germline V gene has CDR1 SQVTM and CDR2 ANQGSEA. The ends were cut back, 3 bases at V and 8 bases at J, with 16 bases in the middle. This CDR3 is built from 14 residues. Here the CDR3 DNA reads TGCAGCGTTGATCGTGGGGTCGGCGGAGGGGAGCTGTTTTTT. This encodes CSVDRGVGGGELFF.

The CDR3 spells CASSFPSGPYEQYF. The CDR3 DNA sequence: TGCGCCAGCAGCTTCCCTAGCGGGCCCTACGAGCAGTACTTC. J is TRBJ2-7 and V is TRBV5-1; 8 bases map to TRBD2. CDR1 SGHRS and CDR2 YFSETQ come from the germline V gene. The V gene end was trimmed by 2 bases and the J gene end by 2 bases; junction bases not matched to a gene: 3. This CDR3 comprises 14 residues.

This clonotype came up many times. DNA for the CDR3: TGCAGCGTTGCGGACAGGGTAACGGCGACTGGAAACACCATATATTTT. It yields the protein CSVADRVTATGNTIYF. The chain uses TRBV29-1 and TRBJ1-3; 8 nucleotides agree with TRBD1. The CDR3 covers 16 residues. The germline V gene has CDR1 SQVTM and CDR2 ANQGSEA. V lost 4 bases to trimming and J lost 2 bases; unmatched junction nucleotides: 10.

The CDR3: CASSTGYLGYTF. The CDR3 DNA follows: TGTGCCAGCAGTACGGGGTACCTCGGCTACACCTTC. The chain carries TRBV5-5 and TRBJ1-2, with no clear D. Germline assignment: CDR1 SGHKS and CDR2 YYEKEE (reference sequence). The V end was cut by 5 bases, the J end by 8 bases, with 13 bases between. The CDR3 is 12 amino acids.

This clonotype came up many times. The V and J genes are TRBV29-1 and TRBJ2-5; possible D gene TRBD2, 6 bases. V lost 4 bases, J lost 5 bases, and 14 bases lay in between. The CDR3 is 13 residues long. Germline V gene data show CDR1 as SQVTM and CDR2 as ANQGSEA. The DNA of the CDR3 is TGCAGCGTTGGACTAGAGGGGTGGGAGACCCAGTACTTC. Translating it yields CSVGLEGWETQYF.

This rearrangement joins TRBV2 to TRBJ2-2; 7 bases line up with TRBD1. CDR3 length: 15 amino acids. The germline V gene has CDR1 SNHLY and CDR2 FYNNEI. The junction had 10 bases not matched to a gene; V was cut back by 6 bases and J by 6 bases. The CDR3 region has the DNA TGTGCCAGCAGAACAGGGACAGTGATGGCCGGGGAGCTGTTTTTT. It translates to CASRTGTVMAGELFF.

This clonotype was observed many times. The gene calls are TRBV5-1 and TRBJ2-7; no clear D gene. This CDR3 region has 11 residues. V was shortened by 0 bases and J by 9 bases, with 7 bases between the two germline ends. Germline V gene lookup returns CDR1 SGHRS and CDR2 YFSETQ. In DNA, the CDR3 is TGCGCCAGCAGCTTGGGTCCGTGGCAGTACTTC. This gives the protein CASSLGPWQYF.

The V and J genes are TRBV15 and TRBJ2-5; TRBD1 aligns across 7 bases. The germline CDR1 and CDR2 sequences are LNHNV and YYDKDF (reference sequence). The CDR3 extends over 16 amino acids. Trimming took 0 bases from V and 9 from J; bases not matched to a gene: 13. CDR3 in DNA: TGTGCCACCAGCAGAGATCAGGGGGATAGCAATCAGCCCCAGTACTTC. Protein sequence: CATSRDQGDSNQPQYF.

This clonotype occurred many times. V is TRBV14 and J is TRBJ2-7; 7 bases fit TRBD2. Trimming took 4 bases from V and 3 from J; bases not matched to a gene: 6. This CDR3 has 14 amino acids. Germline V gene lookup returns CDR1 SGHDN and CDR2 FVKESK. CDR3 loop: CASSLMTSIYEQYF. As DNA, the CDR3 is TGTGCCAGCAGCCTCATGACTAGCATCTACGAGCAGTACTTC.

This clonotype was picked up a small number of times. The V and J genes are TRBV11-2 and TRBJ2-2; 8 bases align to TRBD2. Germline CDR1 and CDR2: SGHAT and FQNNGV. The CDR3 totals 15 residues. After removal of 0 bases from V and 5 bases from J, the junction contained 2 bases not matched to a gene. CDR3 DNA: TGTGCCAGCAGCTTAGAACTAGCGGTAACCGGGGAGCTGTTTTTT. Translating gives CASSLELAVTGELFF. Full variable domain (missing parts from reference TRBV11-2 and TRBJ2-2): EAGVAQSPRYKIIEKRQSVAFWCNPISGHATLYWYQQILGQGPKLLIQFQNNGVVDDSQLPKDRFSAERLKGVDSTLKIQPAKLEDSAVYLCASSLELAVTGELFFGEGSRLTVL.

The genes are TRBV11-1 and TRBJ1-6; D remains unclear. The CDR3 spans 13 residues. The V gene's germline CDR1 is SGHAT and CDR2 FQDESV (reference sequence). The V end was cut by 6 bases, the J end by 4 bases, with 7 bases between. The CDR3 nucleotides are TGTGCCAGCAGGGGCCCTTATAATTCACCCCTCCACTTT. Encoded protein: CASRGPYNSPLHF.

The rearrangement joins TRBV9 to TRBJ1-1; D ambiguous. The CDR3 covers 14 residues. Trimming took 4 bases from V and 0 from J, leaving 10 bases between them. Germline CDR1 is SGDLS and CDR2 is YYNGEE. The DNA for the CDR3 is TGTGCCAGCAGCCCCAAGACACTGAACACTGAAGCTTTCTTT. It encodes CASSPKTLNTEAFF.

The CDR3 loop reads CSVMTSVAKETQYF. CDR3 coding DNA: TGCAGTGTCATGACTAGCGTGGCTAAAGAGACCCAGTACTTC. This rearrangement joins TRBV20-1 to TRBJ2-5, with 8 bases fitting TRBD2. J lost 3 bases, V lost 7 bases, and 10 bases had no gene match. In germline, CDR1 is DFQATT, CDR2 SNEGSKA (reference sequence). The CDR3 totals 14 residues.

This clonotype was detected once. The chain carries TRBV24-1 and TRBJ2-5; D unclear. Germline CDR1 is KGHDR and CDR2 is SFDVKD. The CDR3 has 11 residues. The V gene lost 3 bases and the J gene lost 12 bases, with 10 bases spanning the gap. CDR3 nucleotide sequence: TGTGCCACCAGTGATCTTCGAAGGGAGTACTTC. It is translated as CATSDLRREYF.

This clonotype was seen only a few times. The gene calls are TRBV7-6 and TRBJ1-2; a possible D gene is TRBD1 (5 bases). Germline V gene sequence: CDR1 SGHVS, CDR2 FNYEAQ. V gave up 6 bases and J gave up 8 bases, with 19 bases separating them. The CDR3 contains 14 residues. The CDR3 sequence is CASSHGTPDGGYTF. CDR3 sequence (DNA): TGTGCCAGCAGTCACGGGACTCCCGACGGGGGCTACACCTTC. Full variable domain (missing parts from reference TRBV7-6 and TRBJ1-2): GAGVSQSPRYKVTKRGQDVALRCDPISGHVSLYWYRQALGQGPEFLTYFNYEAQQDKSGLPNDRFSAERPEGSISTLTIQRTEQRDSAMYRCASSHGTPDGGYTFGSGTRLTVV.

The rearrangement joins TRBV29-1 to TRBJ1-2; a possible D gene is TRBD1 (5 bases). V lost 8 bases to trimming and J lost 1 base, with 11 bases between them. The CDR3 is 12 amino acids. The germline CDR1 and CDR2 sequences are SQVTM and ANQGSEA. In DNA, the CDR3 is TGCAGCAGGGACCCCCTTAACTATGGCTACACCTTC. Translation: CSRDPLNYGYTF. Complete variable domain (other parts from reference TRBV29-1 and TRBJ1-2): SAVISQKPSRDICQRGTSLTIQCQVDSQVTMMFWYRQQPGQSLTLIATANQGSEATYESGFVIDKFPISRPNLTFSTLTVSNMSPEDSSIYLCSRDPLNYGYTFGSGTRLTVV.

As regards this clonotype: A junction end diverges from the germline sequence, so it may reflect a read error. The rearrangement links TRBV12-3 or TRBV12-4 to TRBJ2-7, with D perhaps matching TRBD1 or TRBD2 (5 bases each). This CDR3 has 15 residues. The CDR3 sequence: CASSTFSRGRDAPLF. CDR3 sequence (DNA): TGTGCCAGCAGTACGTTTTCTCGAGGCCGGGACGCCCCTCTCTTC.

This clonotype showed up many times. The gene calls are TRBV7-2 and TRBJ1-4, with TRBD1 matching 7 bases. Unmatched junction bases numbered 7, after V lost 5 bases and J lost 4 bases. This CDR3 is built from 15 residues. Germline CDR1 and CDR2: SGHTA and FQGNSA. The CDR3 DNA follows: TGTGCCAGCAGCCCCCAGACAGGGAGTAATGAAAAACTGTTTTTT. Translation gives CASSPQTGSNEKLFF.